A single sample gave rise to the 24 T cell receptor beta chains below, sequenced in a study of control samples from healthy donors and cancer patients. Here immunoSEQ multiplex PCR was the method, and the copy in TCRdb shows in-frame clones only, minus some. The sample lists about 120,000 clones, over 75% seen once, with approximately 1% in the top ten. Sequenced input: PBMCs. The receptor set was obtained from a woman aged 50 to 60 with colorectal cancer.

This clone was seen once. The gene calls are TRBV19 and TRBJ1-5; D is ambiguous. V was shortened by 0 bases and J by 5 bases, with 11 bases between the two germline ends. Germline V gene sequence: CDR1 LNHDA, CDR2 SQIVND (reference sequence). The CDR3 consists of 15 residues. CDR3 nucleotide sequence: TGTGCCAGTAGTATAGATCAAGTTCTTGATCAGCCCCAGCATTTT. Protein sequence: CASSIDQVLDQPQHF.

This chain links TRBV10-3 with TRBJ1-6; maybe TRBD1 (5 bases). CDR1 and CDR2 from the germline V gene are ENHRY and SYGVKD. The length of the CDR3 is 15 residues. The V gene lost 0 bases and the J gene lost 10 bases, with 13 bases spanning the gap. The CDR3 protein is CAISESGTETSPLHF. The CDR3 region has the DNA TGTGCCATCAGTGAGTCGGGGACTGAGACGTCACCCCTCCACTTT.

There are a few counts of this clone. The rearrangement links TRBV10-3 to TRBJ2-3; possibly TRBD1 or TRBD2 for D (5 bases each). The CDR3 is made up of 12 amino acids. The germline gives CDR1 ENHRY, CDR2 SYGVKD. V was shortened by 11 bases and J by 4 bases, with 13 bases between the two germline ends. DNA for the CDR3: TGTGCCGCAACCCGGGACCCAGATACGCAGTATTTT. Translation: CAATRDPDTQYF.

The rearrangement joins TRBV3-1 (or the pseudogene TRBV3-2) to TRBJ1-4, with 9 nucleotides matching TRBD1. This CDR3 spans 15 amino acids. Germline V CDR1 and CDR2: LGHDT, YNNKEL (reference sequence). The J segment lost 5 bases and the V segment lost 4 bases, leaving 5 bases of the junction unmatched. CDR3 DNA sequence: TGTGCCAGCAGCCTGACGGGACAGGGCAATGAAAAACTGTTTTTT. Translating it yields CASSLTGQGNEKLFF.

In its sample, this clone was seen once. This chain joins TRBV24-1 and TRBJ2-7; no reliable D call. Germline CDR1 is KGHDR and CDR2 is SFDVKD. The ends were cut back, 3 bases at V and 3 bases at J, with 5 bases in the middle. The CDR3 totals 12 residues. For the CDR3, the DNA is TGTGCCACCAGTGATCCAAACTACGAGCAGTACTTC. This gives the protein CATSDPNYEQYF.

The chain uses TRBV5-1 and TRBJ1-2; the match to TRBD1 covers 9 bases. The CDR3 contains 12 residues. The V gene's germline CDR1 is SGHRS and CDR2 YFSETQ. Trimming took 4 bases from V and 7 from J; bases not matched to a gene: 2. The CDR3: CASSVDRGGYTF. The CDR3 DNA is TGCGCCAGCAGCGTGGACAGGGGTGGCTACACCTTC.

This chain joins TRBV18 and TRBJ2-7; D call uncertain. V lost 5 bases and J 2 bases, leaving 4 bases between the germline ends. Germline V lookup: CDR1 KGHSH, CDR2 LQKENI. The CDR3 loop spans 11 amino acids. CDR3 residues: CASSSTYEQYF. The DNA of the CDR3 is TGTGCCAGCTCATCCACCTACGAGCAGTACTTC.

The gene calls are TRBV11-2 and TRBJ1-2; no firm D call. The germline V and J ends were trimmed by 7 bases and 0 bases, with 12 bases remaining between them. This CDR3 is built from 14 residues. Germline V gives CDR1 SGHAT, CDR2 FQNNGV. This chain's CDR3 is CASTRSGTNYGYTF. The CDR3 DNA reads TGTGCCAGCACCAGGAGTGGGACTAACTATGGCTACACCTTC.

The chain is built from TRBV5-4 and TRBJ2-1; TRBD2 matches 12 bases. Germline-derived CDR1 and CDR2 are SGHNT and YYREEE (reference sequence). This CDR3 has 17 residues. After removal of 2 bases from V and 9 bases from J, the junction contained 12 bases not matched to a gene. This CDR3 reads CASSFRATSGGSGEQFF. The CDR3 bases are TGTGCCAGCAGCTTCCGTGCGACTAGCGGGGGTAGTGGTGAGCAGTTCTTC.

The chain has TRBV5-5 and TRBJ2-2; D remains unclear. Germline lookup yields CDR1 SGHKS and CDR2 YYEKEE (reference sequence). The CDR3 covers 12 residues. The germline V and J ends were trimmed by 6 bases and 2 bases, with 5 bases remaining between them. This chain's CDR3 is CASTLNTGELFF. The CDR3 bases are TGTGCCAGCACCCTTAACACCGGGGAGCTGTTTTTT.

This clone showed up just once. The chain links TRBV30 to TRBJ2-7; possibly TRBD2 for D (6 bases). CDR3 length: 12 residues. Germline CDR1 is GTSNPN and CDR2 is SVGIG (reference sequence). V gave up 3 bases and J gave up 5 bases, with 11 bases separating them. The CDR3 region is CAWSGGGHEQYF. CDR3 bases: TGTGCCTGGAGCGGGGGAGGCCACGAGCAGTACTTC. Combining the CDR3 with reference TRBV30 and TRBJ2-7 gives the whole variable domain SQTIHQWPATLVQPVGSPLSLECTVEGTSNPNLYWYRQAAGRGLQLLFYSVGIGQISSEVPQNLSASRPQDRQFILSSKKLLLSDSGFYLCAWSGGGHEQYFGPGTRLTVT.

The rearrangement uses TRBV5-1 and TRBJ1-6, with D unclear. CDR1 and CDR2 (germline): SGHRS, YFSETQ. The CDR3 consists of 18 residues. Trimming removed 2 bases at V and 1 base at J, with 16 bases between. The DNA for the CDR3 is TGCGCCAGCAGCTTTTCGTCCGTCGGGAGGTCCTATAATTCACCCCTCCACTTT. It encodes CASSFSSVGRSYNSPLHF.

This clone was seen a single time. The V call is TRBV28, the J call TRBJ2-2, with D tentatively TRBD1 (5 bases). The germline V gene encodes CDR1 MDHEN and CDR2 SYDVKM. CDR3 size: 15 residues. V gave up 6 bases and J gave up 2 bases, with 13 bases separating them. CDR3 DNA: TGTGCCAGCAGAGGGGTGGGGTTTAACACCGGGGAGCTGTTTTTT. Translated: CASRGVGFNTGELFF.

V is TRBV18 and J is TRBJ1-1; D is ambiguous. Per germline, CDR1 KGHSH and CDR2 LQKENI. The CDR3 runs to 14 residues. Trimming shortened V by 2 bases and J by 2 bases, and 9 bases separated the two germline ends. CDR3 protein: CASSPSRDNTEAFF. The CDR3 nucleotides are TGTGCCAGCTCACCAAGCAGAGACAACACTGAAGCTTTCTTT.

The chain uses TRBV7-7 and TRBJ2-2; D call uncertain. This CDR3 has 14 residues. The germline gives CDR1 SSHAT, CDR2 FNYEAQ (reference sequence). CDR3 nucleotides: TGTGCTACCCTACGACCGAAGAACACCGGGGAGCTGTTTTTT. Translation: CATLRPKNTGELFF.

This rearrangement joins TRBV5-5 to TRBJ1-1; tentative D call: TRBD1 (5 bases). V dropped 3 bases and J dropped 1 base, with 16 bases sitting between them. Germline assignment: CDR1 SGHKS and CDR2 YYEKEE (reference sequence). The CDR3 length is 16 residues. For the CDR3, the DNA is TGTGCCAGCAGCTCAGAAGATAGGGACCGGAACACTGAAGCTTTCTTT. Protein: CASSSEDRDRNTEAFF. Drawing the rest from reference TRBV5-5 and TRBJ1-1, the complete variable domain is DAGVTQSPTHLIKTRGQQVTLRCSPISGHKSVSWYQQVLGQGPQFIFQYYEKEERGRGNFPDRFSARQFPNYSSELNVNALLLGDSALYLCASSSEDRDRNTEAFFGQGTRLTVV.

Written as DNA, the CDR3 is TGTGCCAGCAGTCTACAGCGGAACACTGAAGCTTTCTTT. Its protein is CASSLQRNTEAFF. The chain carries TRBV5-6 and TRBJ1-1; unclear D gene. Germline V gene data show CDR1 as SGHDT and CDR2 as YYEEEE. The CDR3 loop spans 13 amino acids. V was clipped by 5 bases and J by 1 base, with 9 bases between them.

The rearrangement uses TRBV14 and TRBJ2-1, with a weak D call TRBD2 (5 bases). Trimming removed 1 base from V and 10 bases from J, with 26 bases in between. Germline lookup yields CDR1 SGHDN and CDR2 FVKESK. CDR3 length equals 18 residues. The CDR3 DNA follows: TGTGCCAGCAGCCAAGGACGGACCTCCGTCGGACTCCTCGCAGAGCAGTTCTTC. This encodes CASSQGRTSVGLLAEQFF.

The chain recombines TRBV5-1 with TRBJ2-2, with 11 bases that match TRBD2. V lost 2 bases to trimming and J lost 5 bases; unmatched junction nucleotides: 8. The V gene's germline CDR1 is SGHRS and CDR2 YFSETQ. The CDR3 covers 17 residues. CDR3 sequence: CASSFGTSGRRTGELFF. CDR3 nucleotide sequence: TGCGCCAGCAGCTTCGGTACTAGCGGGAGAAGGACCGGGGAGCTGTTTTTT.

The rearrangement uses TRBV27 and TRBJ2-7; a possible D gene is TRBD2 (5 bases). Looked up from germline, CDR1 is MNHEY and CDR2 is SMNVEV (reference sequence). The germline V and J ends were trimmed by 5 bases and 3 bases, with 20 bases remaining between them. The CDR3 runs to 16 residues. CDR3 sequence (DNA): TGTGCCAGCAGTCCATCCTCCGGGGAACTTTTCTACGAGCAGTACTTC. Protein product: CASSPSSGELFYEQYF.

The rearrangement joins TRBV30 to TRBJ1-1, with a tentative D call TRBD1 (5 bases). The CDR3 runs to 15 residues. Deletions cut 2 bases from V and 7 bases from J, with 20 bases between. In germline, CDR1 is GTSNPN, CDR2 SVGIG (reference sequence). This chain's CDR3 is CAWSLEGSGFGEAFF. In DNA, the CDR3 is TGTGCCTGGAGTCTCGAGGGGTCAGGCTTTGGTGAAGCTTTCTTT.

V is TRBV2 and J is TRBJ2-5; D call uncertain. V was trimmed by 3 bases and J by 1 base, leaving 9 bases between them. From germline, CDR1 is SNHLY and CDR2 FYNNEI. The CDR3 contains 14 residues. The CDR3 DNA sequence: TGTGCCAGCAGTGACGGGTTTCCCCAAGAGACCCAGTACTTC. Protein: CASSDGFPQETQYF.

The chain uses TRBV6-1 and TRBJ2-4; D possibly matches TRBD1 or TRBD2 (6 bases each). Germline CDR1 reads MNHNS; CDR2 reads SASEGT. The CDR3 is 15 amino acids. Trimming left V 7 bases short and J 0 bases short, with 13 bases between. CDR3 coding DNA: TGTGCCAGCACCCTGGGGGGCTTAGCCAAAAACATTCAGTACTTC. Protein sequence: CASTLGGLAKNIQYF.

The V call is TRBV6-4, the J call TRBJ2-2, with TRBD2 identical over 13 bases. Per the germline V gene, CDR1 is MRHNA and CDR2 is SNTAGT. The CDR3 contains 16 residues. J gave up 4 bases and V 9 bases, and 8 bases lay outside the gene matches. CDR3 residues: CARGLAGAGGTGELFF. As DNA, the CDR3 is TGTGCCAGAGGACTAGCGGGAGCCGGAGGCACCGGGGAGCTGTTTTTT.